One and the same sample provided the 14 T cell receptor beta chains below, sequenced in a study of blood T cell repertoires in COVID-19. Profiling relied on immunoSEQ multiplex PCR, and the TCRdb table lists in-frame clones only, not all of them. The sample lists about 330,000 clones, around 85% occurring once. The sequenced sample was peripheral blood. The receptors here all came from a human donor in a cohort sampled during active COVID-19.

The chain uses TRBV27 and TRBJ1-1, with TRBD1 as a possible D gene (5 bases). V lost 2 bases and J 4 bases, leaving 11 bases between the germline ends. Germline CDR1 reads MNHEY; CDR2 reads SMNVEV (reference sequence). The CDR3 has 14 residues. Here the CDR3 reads CASSLQGEVTEAFF. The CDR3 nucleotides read TGTGCCAGCAGTTTACAGGGCGAGGTCACTGAAGCTTTCTTT.

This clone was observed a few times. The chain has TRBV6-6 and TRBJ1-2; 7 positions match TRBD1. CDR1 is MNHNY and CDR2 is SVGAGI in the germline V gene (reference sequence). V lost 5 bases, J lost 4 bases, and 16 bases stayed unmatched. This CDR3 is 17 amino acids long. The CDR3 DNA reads TGTGCCAGCAGTCCCCGGGACAGATCTTACTCAATCTATGGCTACACCTTC. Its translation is CASSPRDRSYSIYGYTF.

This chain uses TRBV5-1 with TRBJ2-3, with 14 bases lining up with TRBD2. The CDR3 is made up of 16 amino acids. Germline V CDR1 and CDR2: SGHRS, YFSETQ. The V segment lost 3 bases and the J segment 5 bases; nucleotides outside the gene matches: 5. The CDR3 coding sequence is TGCGCCAGCAGCTCAGAGGGACTAGCGGGGGTAGATACGCAGTATTTT. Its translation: CASSSEGLAGVDTQYF.

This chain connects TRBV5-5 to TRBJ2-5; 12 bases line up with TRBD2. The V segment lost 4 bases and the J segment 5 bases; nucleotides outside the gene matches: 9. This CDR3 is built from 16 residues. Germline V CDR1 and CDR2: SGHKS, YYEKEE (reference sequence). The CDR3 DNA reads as TGTGCCAGCAGCACACCTAGCGGGGGGGTGTTTGAGACCCAGTACTTC. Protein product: CASSTPSGGVFETQYF.

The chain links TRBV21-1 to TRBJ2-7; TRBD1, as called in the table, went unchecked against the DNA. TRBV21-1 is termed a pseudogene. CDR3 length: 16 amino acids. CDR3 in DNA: TGTGCCAGCAGCAAAGCGGGAACAGGAGCTCCCTACGAGCAGTACTTC. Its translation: CASSKAGTGAPYEQYF.

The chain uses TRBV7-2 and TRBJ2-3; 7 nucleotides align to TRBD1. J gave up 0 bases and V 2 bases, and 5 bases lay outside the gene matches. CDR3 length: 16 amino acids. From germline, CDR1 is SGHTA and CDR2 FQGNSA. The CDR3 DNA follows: TGTGCCAGCAGCTTATCCGGGACAGCTAGCACAGATACGCAGTATTTT. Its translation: CASSLSGTASTDTQYF.

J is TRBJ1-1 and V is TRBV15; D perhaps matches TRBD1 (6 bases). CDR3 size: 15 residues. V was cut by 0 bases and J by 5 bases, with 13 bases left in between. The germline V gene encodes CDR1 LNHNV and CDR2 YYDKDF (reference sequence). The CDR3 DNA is TGTGCCACCAGCAGAGATCCCCCAGGGGTAACTGAAGCTTTCTTT. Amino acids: CATSRDPPGVTEAFF.

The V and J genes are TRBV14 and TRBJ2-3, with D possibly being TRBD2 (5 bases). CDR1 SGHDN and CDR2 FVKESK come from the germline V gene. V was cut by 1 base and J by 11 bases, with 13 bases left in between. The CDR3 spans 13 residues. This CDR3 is CASSQGRDTGQYF. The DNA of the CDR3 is TGTGCCAGCAGCCAAGGCCGGGATACGGGGCAGTATTTT.

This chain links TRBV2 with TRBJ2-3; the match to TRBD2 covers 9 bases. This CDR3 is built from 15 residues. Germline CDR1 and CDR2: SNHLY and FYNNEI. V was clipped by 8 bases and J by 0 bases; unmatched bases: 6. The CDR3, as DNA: TGTGCCAGCGGGCGGGGGGGGCCTAGCACAGATACGCAGTATTTT. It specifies CASGRGGPSTDTQYF. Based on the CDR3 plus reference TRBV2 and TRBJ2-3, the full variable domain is EPEVTQTPSHQVTQMGQEVILRCVPISNHLYFYWYRQILGQKVEFLVSFYNNEISEKSEIFDDQFSVERPDGSNFTLKIRSTKLEDSAMYFCASGRGGPSTDTQYFGPGTRLTVL.

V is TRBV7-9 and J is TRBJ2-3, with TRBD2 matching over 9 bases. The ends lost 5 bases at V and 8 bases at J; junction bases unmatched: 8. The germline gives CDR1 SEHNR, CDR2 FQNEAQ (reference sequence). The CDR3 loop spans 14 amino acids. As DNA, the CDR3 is TGTGCCAGCAGCCCCCCCTCGACTAGCGGTACGCAGTATTTT. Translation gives CASSPPSTSGTQYF.

The CDR3 bases are TGTGCCAGCAGTGAGAGAGGGGGCGCTCTCTATGGCTACACCTTC. Amino acids: CASSERGGALYGYTF. This chain links TRBV6-1 with TRBJ1-2; 7 bases align to TRBD1. Looked up from germline, CDR1 is MNHNS and CDR2 is SASEGT. J was trimmed by 4 bases and V by 3 bases; bases with no gene match: 8. The CDR3 is 15 amino acids.

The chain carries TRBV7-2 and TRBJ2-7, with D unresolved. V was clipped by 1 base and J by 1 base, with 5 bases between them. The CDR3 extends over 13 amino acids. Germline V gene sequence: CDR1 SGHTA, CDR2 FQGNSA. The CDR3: CASSLDSSYEQYF. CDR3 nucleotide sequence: TGTGCCAGCAGCTTAGACAGTTCCTACGAGCAGTACTTC.

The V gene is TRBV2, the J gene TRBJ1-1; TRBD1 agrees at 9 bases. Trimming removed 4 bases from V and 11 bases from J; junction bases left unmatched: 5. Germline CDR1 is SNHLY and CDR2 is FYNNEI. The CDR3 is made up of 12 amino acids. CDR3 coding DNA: TGTGCCAGCAGTGCGGGACAGGGTCCGGCTTTCTTT. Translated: CASSAGQGPAFF.

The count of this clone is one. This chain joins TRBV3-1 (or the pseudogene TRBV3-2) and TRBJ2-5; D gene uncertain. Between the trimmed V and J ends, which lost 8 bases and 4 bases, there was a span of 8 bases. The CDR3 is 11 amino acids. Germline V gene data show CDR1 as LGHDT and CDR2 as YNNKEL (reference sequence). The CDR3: CASSSLETQYF. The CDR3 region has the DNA TGTGCCAGCTCGAGCCTAGAGACCCAGTACTTC.